A selection of T cell receptor beta chains follows, all from one sample in a study of OX40 agonist ivuxolimab in advanced cancers. Using immunoSEQ multiplex PCR, the repertoire was profiled, and TCRdb retains in-frame clones only, with some absent. The sample lists about 69,000 clones, about nine tenths occurring once. The material sequenced was CD4+ or CD8+ T cells sorted from blood, taken in a trial of the OX40 agonist ivuxolimab. These receptor sequences come from an adult with an advanced solid tumor such as melanoma, head and neck, liver or kidney cancer. Both conserved end residues are part of each CDR3. Fields, in order: D gene, V gene, clone size, CDR3 length, J gene, CDR3 protein, CDR3 DNA. The D gene is left open where the match is weak. The size entry is marked missing in some rows and otherwise reads once, few, many or a size class.

.	TRBV5-1	.	14	TRBJ1-2	CASSLVQYDYGYTF	TGCGCCAGCAGCTTGGTTCAGTACGACTATGGCTACACCTTC
.	TRBV5-1	.	14	TRBJ2-3	CASRTPKGTDTQYF	TGCGCCAGCAGGACTCCGAAGGGCACAGATACGCAGTATTTT
.	TRBV21-1	.	21	TRBJ1-1	CASSTGMGTGDHKALNTEAFF	TGTGCCAGCAGCACAGGAATGGGGACAGGGGATCACAAGGCTCTGAACACTGAAGCTTTCTTT
.	TRBV5-4	.	20	TRBJ2-7	CASSLGSLSSFLIQGVEQYF	TGTGCCAGCAGCTTGGGGTCCTTGTCATCTTTCCTCATTCAAGGGGTAGAGCAGTACTTC
TRBD2	TRBV28	.	16	TRBJ2-1	CASSLRRGGPYNEQFF	TGTGCCAGCAGTTTAAGACGCGGGGGGCCCTACAATGAGCAGTTCTTC
.	TRBV6-6	.	14	TRBJ2-5	CASSPRGSQETQYF	TGTGCCAGCAGCCCTAGGGGGAGCCAAGAGACCCAGTACTTC
.	TRBV6-1	.	13	TRBJ2-1	CASSERGRGEQFF	TGTGCCAGCAGTGAGCGCGGGCGGGGTGAGCAGTTCTTC
TRBD1	TRBV19	.	18	TRBJ1-1	CASSSPPRGQGFYTEAFF	TGTGCCAGTAGTTCCCCTCCCCGGGGACAGGGATTCTACACTGAAGCTTTCTTT
.	TRBV19	.	13	TRBJ2-3	CASSSSRTDTQYF	TGTGCCAGTAGTTCTTCGAGAACAGATACGCAGTATTTT
.	TRBV27	.	13	TRBJ2-7	CASSLWEREEQYF	TGTGCCAGCAGTTTATGGGAGAGAGAGGAGCAGTACTTC
.	TRBV5-4	.	15	TRBJ2-1	CASSRDLASPVQQFF	TGTGCCAGCAGTCGTGATCTAGCGTCCCCCGTCCAGCAGTTCTTC
.	TRBV2	few	15	TRBJ1-6	CASIREDAYNSPLHF	TGTGCCAGCATCAGGGAGGACGCCTATAATTCACCCCTCCACTTT
.	TRBV2	.	13	TRBJ2-5	CASSVDMSETQYF	TGTGCCAGCAGTGTGGACATGTCGGAGACCCAGTACTTC
.	TRBV11-2	.	14	TRBJ1-1	CASSSWVLDTEAFF	TGTGCCAGCAGCTCCTGGGTTTTGGACACTGAAGCTTTCTTT
TRBD2	TRBV7-3	.	12	TRBJ2-1	CASSSIAGEQFF	TGTGCCAGCAGCTCGATAGCGGGAGAGCAGTTCTTC
.	TRBV4-1	once	15	TRBJ2-5	CASSQLTGPGETQYF	TGCGCCAGCAGCCAATTGACCGGACCGGGGGAGACCCAGTACTTC
.	TRBV18	once	13	TRBJ1-5	CASSPQGDGPQHF	TGTGCCAGCTCACCACAGGGGGACGGGCCCCAGCATTTT
.	TRBV9	.	16	TRBJ1-4	CASSVAGETFSEKLFF	TGTGCCAGCAGCGTAGCGGGGGAGACGTTCTCTGAAAAACTGTTTTTT
.	TRBV19	once	14	TRBJ1-1	CASSIAGQLTEAFF	TGTGCCAGTAGTATAGCAGGACAGCTAACTGAAGCTTTCTTT
TRBD2	TRBV19	.	13	TRBJ2-1	CASKLAGTREQFF	TGTGCCAGTAAACTAGCGGGAACGAGGGAGCAGTTCTTC
TRBD1	TRBV7-3	once	16	TRBJ1-1	CASSPDRGGGGTEAFF	TGTGCCAGCAGCCCCGACAGGGGAGGAGGGGGGACTGAAGCTTTCTTT
TRBD1	TRBV7-8	once	15	TRBJ1-5	CASSSDRHVNQPQHF	TGTGCCAGCAGCTCGGACAGGCATGTCAATCAGCCCCAGCATTTT
.	TRBV29-1	.	11	TRBJ1-1	CSVGSRTEAFF	TGCAGCGTTGGGTCCAGGACTGAAGCTTTCTTT
.	TRBV5-1	.	13	TRBJ2-3	CASSLTVPDTQYF	TGCGCCAGCAGCTTGACAGTCCCAGATACGCAGTATTTT
TRBD2	TRBV28	.	15	TRBJ2-5	CATTGGGGRRETQYF	TGTGCCACTACCGGGGGTGGCGGGAGAAGGGAGACCCAGTACTTC
TRBD1	TRBV7-9	.	16	TRBJ1-2	CASSRDRARPSDGYTF	TGTGCCAGCAGCCGGGACAGGGCCCGCCCGTCGGATGGCTACACCTTC
.	TRBV9	.	17	TRBJ1-4	CASSARENYRVNEKLFF	TGTGCCAGCAGCGCTAGAGAAAATTACAGGGTGAATGAAAAACTGTTTTTT
.	TRBV11-1	.	11	TRBJ2-1	CASSPYNEQFF	TGTGCCAGCAGCCCTTACAATGAGCAGTTCTTC
TRBD1	TRBV5-5	.	15	TRBJ1-4	CASSLVGTGDEKLFF	TGTGCCAGCAGCTTGGTCGGGACAGGGGATGAAAAACTGTTTTTT
.	TRBV7-3	.	13	TRBJ1-3	CASSQGGGNTIYF	TGTGCCAGCAGCCAAGGGGGTGGAAACACCATATATTTT
.	TRBV25-1	.	13	TRBJ2-7	CASSESQSYEQYF	TGTGCCAGCAGTGAGTCACAGTCCTACGAGCAGTACTTC
.	TRBV12-5	once	14	TRBJ2-2	CASEREGDTGELFF	TGTGCTAGTGAGAGGGAGGGGGACACCGGGGAGCTGTTTTTT
.	TRBV11-2	.	17	TRBJ2-5	CASSLDLGLSGKETQYF	TGTGCCAGCAGCTTAGATTTGGGTTTATCGGGGAAAGAGACCCAGTACTTC
TRBD1	TRBV18	.	15	TRBJ1-4	CASSPRTGSNEKLFF	TGTGCCAGCTCCCCTAGGACAGGGTCAAATGAAAAACTGTTTTTT
TRBD1	TRBV11-2	.	16	TRBJ2-2	CASSWGQGGNTGELFF	TGTGCCAGCAGCTGGGGACAGGGCGGGAACACCGGGGAGCTGTTTTTT
TRBD2	TRBV6-5	.	12	TRBJ2-7	CASKSGRGEQYF	TGTGCCAGCAAATCGGGGAGGGGCGAGCAGTACTTC
.	TRBV19	few	16	TRBJ1-1	CASSYLPGRGNTEAFF	TGTGCCAGTAGTTACCTACCGGGACGCGGGAACACTGAAGCTTTCTTT
TRBD2	TRBV5-1	.	15	TRBJ2-1	CASSLVPGGWDEQFF	TGCGCCAGCAGCTTGGTACCGGGAGGGTGGGATGAGCAGTTCTTC
.	TRBV5-1	.	16	TRBJ2-3	CASSLGGQPSTDTQYF	TGCGCCAGCAGCCTCGGGGGGCAGCCTAGCACAGATACGCAGTATTTT
.	TRBV5-1	.	13	TRBJ1-2	CASSLAFAEGYTF	TGCGCCAGCAGCTTGGCCTTCGCAGAAGGCTACACCTTC
.	TRBV5-1	.	15	TRBJ2-3	CASSLVLKSTDTQYF	TGCGCCAGCAGCTTGGTGTTAAAAAGCACAGATACGCAGTATTTT
.	TRBV7-7	.	13	TRBJ2-3	CASSLQGGDTQYF	TGTGCCAGCAGCTTACAGGGGGGGGATACGCAGTATTTT
TRBD2	TRBV5-6	.	17	TRBJ2-3	CASSPGRPSGFTDTQYF	TGTGCCAGCAGCCCGGGTAGGCCTAGCGGATTCACAGATACGCAGTATTTT
TRBD2	TRBV9	.	16	TRBJ2-2	CASTRGLAINTGELFF	TGTGCCAGCACCCGGGGACTAGCGATAAACACCGGGGAGCTGTTTTTT